The 5 T cell receptor beta chains reported below all come from one sample, sequenced in a study of CD8 T cells in Susac syndrome. It was with random hexamers that about 0.45 to 1 ug RNA was reverse transcribed. TCRdb reprocessed the immunoSEQ multiplex PCR reads via MiXCR and lists one record per CDR3 protein. The sample has 120,000 or so distinct CDR3 sequences; around 94% are singletons. Specimen: CD8+ T cells from PBMCs. The receptors here all came from a human donor with Susac syndrome.

This clonotype was detected once. The rearrangement links TRBV12-3 or TRBV12-4 to TRBJ1-1; 9 bases agree with TRBD1. The CDR3 length is 16 residues. Trimming at V came to 5 bases and at J to 4 bases, leaving 11 bases not matched to a gene. The CDR3 loop is CASSPGTGLPSTEAFF. The DNA of the CDR3 is TGTGCCAGCAGTCCCGGGACAGGGCTCCCGAGCACTGAAGCTTTCTTT.

CDR3 nucleotide sequence: TGTGCCACCGTCAGGTCTGACAATGAGCAGTTCTTC. This translates into CATVRSDNEQFF. This chain connects TRBV24-1 to TRBJ2-1; D not certain. The CDR3 totals 12 residues. Germline values: CDR1 KGHDR, CDR2 SFDVKD. The germline V and J ends were trimmed by 9 bases and 5 bases, with 10 bases remaining between them.

The chain couples TRBV3-1 to TRBJ1-4; no clear D gene. CDR1 and CDR2 (germline): LGHDT, YNNKEL (reference sequence). The CDR3 totals 16 residues. V was clipped by 4 bases and J by 4 bases, with 16 bases between them. The CDR3 DNA is TGTGCCAGCAGCCTTCAAAAGTGGCCGTATAATGAAAAACTGTTTTTT. Protein sequence: CASSLQKWPYNEKLFF.

The rearrangement uses TRBV7-2 and TRBJ2-7, with D hard to call. Germline loops: CDR1 SGHTA, CDR2 FQGNSA. Trimming cost V 3 bases and J 5 bases, with 11 bases left between them. The CDR3 is 13 residues long. Written as DNA, the CDR3 is TGTGCCAGCAGCTTTTCCAGGACGCACGAGCAGTACTTC. This sequence encodes CASSFSRTHEQYF. The full variable domain, rest sourced from reference TRBV7-2 and TRBJ2-7, is GAGVSQSPSNKVTEKGKDVELRCDPISGHTALYWYRQSLGQGLEFLIYFQGNSAPDKSGLPSDRFSAERTGGSVSTLTIQRTQQEDSAVYLCASSFSRTHEQYFGPGTRLTVT.

This chain links TRBV4-1 with TRBJ1-1; D perhaps matches TRBD1 (5 bases). Looked up from germline, CDR1 is MGHRA and CDR2 is YSYEKL. This CDR3 has 14 residues. V was clipped by 3 bases and J by 5 bases, with 13 bases between them. This CDR3 is CASSQIGVDTEAFF. CDR3 coding DNA: TGCGCCAGCAGCCAGATAGGGGTAGATACTGAAGCTTTCTTT.